This T cell receptor beta chain comes out of a study of blood T cell repertoires in COVID-19. At the level of the study: PBMCs, B-cell-depleted T cells, or T cells provided the cDNA or gDNA that made up the material.

Participant-reported clinical history was the basis for cohort assignment. Cohort 3 donors counted as recovered after two negative PCRs, clearance, or resolved symptoms. The table lists this clone with many counts. The CDR3 totals 13 residues. Germline lookup yields CDR1 DFQATT and CDR2 SNEGSKA (reference sequence). V was cut by 3 bases and J by 3 bases, with 11 bases left in between. In the authors' workflow: Reference gene primer amplification in the assay estimated nucleated cell counts. TCRdb keeps only in-frame clones here, not all; method: immunoSEQ multiplex PCR. The V and J calls and the clone size are those of that table, but D and trimming were determined from the DNA. The table includes over 350,000 clones, approximately 87% detected once.

The sample consisted of PBMCs or T cells enriched from blood (not recorded which). The V gene is TRBV20-1, the J gene TRBJ1-1; D might be TRBD1 (5 bases). The receptor's source is a woman between 50 and 59 years old who had recovered from COVID-19. CDR3 protein: CSASLDSDTEAFF. CDR3 sequence (DNA): TGCAGTGCTAGTCTCGACAGCGACACTGAAGCTTTCTTT.